The T cell receptor (beta chain) described here comes from a study of T-cell memory formation after mild COVID-19. The CDR3 has 17 amino acids. Looked up from germline, CDR1 is SSHAT and CDR2 is FNYEAQ (reference sequence). The V gene end was trimmed by 4 bases and the J gene end by 8 bases; junction bases not matched to a gene: 15. Notes on this clonotype: Its matching antigen is unknown.

One entry per CDR3 protein, called by TCRdb with MiXCR from the 5' RACE reads. Of more than 350,000 distinct CDR3 sequences in the sample, 15% to 20% are singletons; the top ten hold around a fifth. Study-wide results and caveats: Mostly located in CM and EM were contracting CD4+ clones, with contracting CD8+ clones located in EMRA. In pre-infection memory, a portion of responding clones appeared, which suggested that cross-reactive memory joined. Among clones peaking at day 37 in the second wave, SARS-CoV-2 specificity remained unconfirmed.

The sequenced sample consisted of PBMCs or a T cell subset sorted from them (not recorded which). This TCR was recovered from a man between 18 and 35 years old who had mild COVID-19 (a few samples of this study predate the infection). Cell type and time point are not known. This chain uses TRBV7-7 with TRBJ2-1, with TRBD2 identical over 9 bases. The CDR3 DNA follows: TGTGCCAGCAGCTCTGGCTATGCGGGAGGGCCTCTCGATGAGCAGTTCTTC. Amino acids: CASSSGYAGGPLDEQFF.